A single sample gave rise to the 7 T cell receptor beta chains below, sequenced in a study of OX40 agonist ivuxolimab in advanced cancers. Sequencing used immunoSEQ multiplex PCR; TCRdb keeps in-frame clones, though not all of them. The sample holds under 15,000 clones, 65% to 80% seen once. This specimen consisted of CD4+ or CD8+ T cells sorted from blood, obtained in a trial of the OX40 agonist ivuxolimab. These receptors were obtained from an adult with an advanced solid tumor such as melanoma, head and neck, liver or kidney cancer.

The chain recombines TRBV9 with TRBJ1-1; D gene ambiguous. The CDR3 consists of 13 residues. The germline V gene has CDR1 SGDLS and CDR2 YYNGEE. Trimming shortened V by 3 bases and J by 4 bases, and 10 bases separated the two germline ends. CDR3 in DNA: TGTGCCAGCAGCGCAGGATGGGGCACTGAAGCTTTCTTT. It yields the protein CASSAGWGTEAFF.

The CDR3 DNA reads TGTGCCAGCAGCGATCCCAGGACTAGCGGATACAATGAGCAGTTCTTC. Its protein is CASSDPRTSGYNEQFF. The chain joins TRBV9 to TRBJ2-1, with 10 nucleotides matching TRBD2. V was pared by 3 bases and J by 4 bases, with 7 bases of the junction left unmatched. The CDR3 consists of 16 residues. Looked up from germline, CDR1 is SGDLS and CDR2 is YYNGEE.

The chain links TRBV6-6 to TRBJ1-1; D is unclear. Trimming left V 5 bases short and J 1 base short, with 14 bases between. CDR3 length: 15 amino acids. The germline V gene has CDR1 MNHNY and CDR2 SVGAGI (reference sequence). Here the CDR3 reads CASSMQPAPNTEAFF. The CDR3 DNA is TGTGCCAGCAGTATGCAGCCGGCCCCGAACACTGAAGCTTTCTTT.

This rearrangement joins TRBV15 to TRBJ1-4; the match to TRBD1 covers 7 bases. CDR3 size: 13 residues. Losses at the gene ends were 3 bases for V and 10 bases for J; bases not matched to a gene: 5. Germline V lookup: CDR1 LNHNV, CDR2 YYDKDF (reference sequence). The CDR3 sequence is CATSRVSGGKLFF. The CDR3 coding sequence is TGTGCCACCAGCAGGGTTTCAGGGGGAAAACTGTTTTTT.

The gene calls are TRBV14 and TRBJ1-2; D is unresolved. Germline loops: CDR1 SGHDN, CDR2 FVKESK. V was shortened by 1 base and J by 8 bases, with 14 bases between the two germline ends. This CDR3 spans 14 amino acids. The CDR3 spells CASSQGSPAGGYTF. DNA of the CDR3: TGTGCCAGCAGCCAAGGTTCACCTGCGGGAGGCTACACCTTC.

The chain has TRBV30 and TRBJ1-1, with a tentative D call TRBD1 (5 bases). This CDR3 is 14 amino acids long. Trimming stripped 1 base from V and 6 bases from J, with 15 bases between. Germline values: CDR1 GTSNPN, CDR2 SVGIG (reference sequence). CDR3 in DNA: TGTGCCTGGAGTGGGGGGTTCGGTTTGGCTGAAGCTTTCTTT. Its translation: CAWSGGFGLAEAFF.

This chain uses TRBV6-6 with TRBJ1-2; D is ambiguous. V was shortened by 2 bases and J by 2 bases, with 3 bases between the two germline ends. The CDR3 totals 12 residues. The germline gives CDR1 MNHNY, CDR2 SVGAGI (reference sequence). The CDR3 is CASSYRNYGYTF. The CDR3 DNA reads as TGTGCCAGCAGTTACAGGAACTATGGCTACACCTTC.